The T cell receptor beta chain described here comes from a study of cytomegalovirus exposure and HLA in healthy donors. Study at large: An early data release held about 85 million unique TCRs from HLA-typed donors.

PCR was performed using 60 Vbeta and 13 Jbeta primers. Sequenced by immunoSEQ multiplex PCR; TCRdb stores in-frame clones only, minus some. The sample holds 100,000 to 150,000 clones; 81% are singletons and the top ten take about 1.7%. Study results and limitations: Differences between HLA loci emerged in a later analysis of TCR association rates, with DRB1 most and HLA-C fewest.

While unrecorded immune exposures were likely, the donors were nominally healthy when sampled. The CDR3 has 14 residues. Losses at the gene ends were 5 bases for V and 5 bases for J; bases not matched to a gene: 4. Germline CDR1 reads SGHTA; CDR2 reads FQGTGA. In regard to this clone: Its target is not known.

The specimen sequenced was PBMCs. The receptor was isolated from a man between 18 and 29 years old in good health and CMV-seronegative. V usage is TRBV7-3 and J usage is TRBJ2-1; 9 nucleotides agree with TRBD1. CDR3 sequence reads: CASSMDRGHNEQFF. The CDR3 nucleotides read TGTGCCAGCAGCATGGACAGGGGTCACAATGAGCAGTTCTTC.